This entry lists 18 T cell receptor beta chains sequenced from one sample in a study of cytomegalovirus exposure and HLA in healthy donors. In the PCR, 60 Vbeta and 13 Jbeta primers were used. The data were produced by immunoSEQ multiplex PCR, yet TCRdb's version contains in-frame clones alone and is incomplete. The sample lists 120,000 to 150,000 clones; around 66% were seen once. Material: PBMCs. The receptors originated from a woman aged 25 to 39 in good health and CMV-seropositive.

The CDR3 DNA sequence: TGTGTTAACCAAGGGACAGGTCAAGAGACCCAGTACTTC. Protein: CVNQGTGQETQYF. V is TRBV21-1 and J is TRBJ2-5; the table's D call TRBD1 went unverified against the DNA. TRBV21-1 is annotated as a pseudogene. This CDR3 comprises 13 residues.

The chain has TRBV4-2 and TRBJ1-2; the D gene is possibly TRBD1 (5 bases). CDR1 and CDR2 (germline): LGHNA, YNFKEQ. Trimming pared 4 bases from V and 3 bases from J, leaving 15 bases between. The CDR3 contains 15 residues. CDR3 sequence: CASSPSGGSDYGYTF. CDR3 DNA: TGTGCCAGCAGCCCATCGGGGGGGAGCGACTATGGCTACACCTTC.

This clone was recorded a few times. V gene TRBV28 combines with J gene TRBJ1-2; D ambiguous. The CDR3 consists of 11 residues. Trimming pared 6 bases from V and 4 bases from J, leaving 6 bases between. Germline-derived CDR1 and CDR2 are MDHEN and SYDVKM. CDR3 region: CASRTSYGYTF. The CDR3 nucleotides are TGTGCCAGCAGGACAAGCTATGGCTACACCTTC.

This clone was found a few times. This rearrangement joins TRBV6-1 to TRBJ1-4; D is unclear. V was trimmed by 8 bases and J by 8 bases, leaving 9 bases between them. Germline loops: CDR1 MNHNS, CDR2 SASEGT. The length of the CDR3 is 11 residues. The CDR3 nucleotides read TGTGCCAGCTTGGCTTGGGAAAAACTGTTTTTT. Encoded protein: CASLAWEKLFF.

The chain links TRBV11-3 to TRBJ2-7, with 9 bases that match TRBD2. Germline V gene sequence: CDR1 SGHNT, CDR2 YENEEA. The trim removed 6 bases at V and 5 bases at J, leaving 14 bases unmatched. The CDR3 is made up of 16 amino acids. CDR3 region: CASSPKNSGGNHEQYF. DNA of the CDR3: TGTGCCAGCAGTCCTAAAAATAGCGGGGGTAACCACGAGCAGTACTTC.

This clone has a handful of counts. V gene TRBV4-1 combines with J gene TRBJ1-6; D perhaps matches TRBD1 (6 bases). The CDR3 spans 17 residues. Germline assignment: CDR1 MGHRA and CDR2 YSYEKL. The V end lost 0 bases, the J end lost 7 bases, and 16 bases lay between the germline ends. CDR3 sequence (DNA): TGCGCCAGCAGCCAAGAGGGGGCGTTGGTCAAGAATTCACCCCTCCACTTT. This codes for CASSQEGALVKNSPLHF.

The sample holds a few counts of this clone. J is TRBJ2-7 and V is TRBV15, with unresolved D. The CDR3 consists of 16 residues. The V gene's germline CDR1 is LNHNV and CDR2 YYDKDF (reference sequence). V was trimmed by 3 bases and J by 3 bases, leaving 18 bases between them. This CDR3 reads CATSSSYQIRSYEQYF. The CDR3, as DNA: TGTGCCACCAGCAGTTCATACCAAATTCGGAGCTACGAGCAGTACTTC.

In nucleotides, the CDR3 is TGTGCCAGCAGCTCCTTCGACAGGGCCTACGAGCAGTACTTC. This codes for CASSSFDRAYEQYF. The rearrangement uses TRBV5-6 and TRBJ2-5; 7 bases fit TRBD1. The J call may be mistaken, given a closer DNA end match to TRBJ2-7. There are 14 residues in the CDR3. Germline V gene sequence: CDR1 SGHDT, CDR2 YYEEEE.

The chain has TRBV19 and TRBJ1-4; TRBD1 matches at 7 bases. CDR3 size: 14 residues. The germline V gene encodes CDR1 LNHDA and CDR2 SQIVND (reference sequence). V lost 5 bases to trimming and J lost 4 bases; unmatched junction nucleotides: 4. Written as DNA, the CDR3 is TGTGCCAGTAGTGGACAGGTTCTTAATGAAAAACTGTTTTTT. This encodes CASSGQVLNEKLFF. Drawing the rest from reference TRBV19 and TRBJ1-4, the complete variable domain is DGGITQSPKYLFRKEGQNVTLSCEQNLNHDAMYWYRQDPGQGLRLIYYSQIVNDFQKGDIAEGYSVSREKKESFPLTVTSAQKNPTAFYLCASSGQVLNEKLFFGSGTQLSVL.

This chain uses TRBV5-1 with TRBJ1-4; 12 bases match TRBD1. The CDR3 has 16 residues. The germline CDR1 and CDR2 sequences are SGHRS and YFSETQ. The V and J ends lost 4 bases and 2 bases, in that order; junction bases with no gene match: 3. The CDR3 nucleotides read TGCGCCAGCAGCACGGGACAGGGGGCGACTAATGAAAAACTGTTTTTT. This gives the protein CASSTGQGATNEKLFF.

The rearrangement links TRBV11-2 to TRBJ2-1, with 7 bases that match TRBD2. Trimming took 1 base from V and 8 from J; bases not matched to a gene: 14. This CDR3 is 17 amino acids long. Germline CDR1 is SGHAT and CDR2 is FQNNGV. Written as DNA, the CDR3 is TGTGCCAGCAGCTTAGTGTCCGAGACTAGCTCCATGGATGAGCAGTTCTTC. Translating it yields CASSLVSETSSMDEQFF.

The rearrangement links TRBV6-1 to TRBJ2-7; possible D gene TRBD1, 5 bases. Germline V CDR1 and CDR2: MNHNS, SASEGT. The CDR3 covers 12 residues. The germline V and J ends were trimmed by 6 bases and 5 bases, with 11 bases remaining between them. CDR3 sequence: CASSLGAHEQYF. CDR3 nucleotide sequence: TGTGCCAGCAGCCTAGGGGCACACGAGCAGTACTTC.

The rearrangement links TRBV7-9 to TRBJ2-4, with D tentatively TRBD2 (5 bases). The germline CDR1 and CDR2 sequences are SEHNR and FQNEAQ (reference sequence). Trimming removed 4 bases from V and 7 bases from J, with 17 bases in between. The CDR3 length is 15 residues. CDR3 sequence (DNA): TGTGCCAGCAGCTCAGAGAGACTACGGCGGAACATTCAGTACTTC. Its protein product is CASSSERLRRNIQYF.

The CDR3 DNA follows: TGCGCCAGCAGCTCTGGACAGATCTCCTACGAGCAGTACTTC. Translating gives CASSSGQISYEQYF. V and J are TRBV5-1 and TRBJ2-7, with D possibly TRBD1 on 6 matching bases. The ends were cut back, 3 bases at V and 0 bases at J, with 10 bases in the middle. This CDR3 comprises 14 residues. The germline V gene encodes CDR1 SGHRS and CDR2 YFSETQ. The variable domain in full, completed from reference TRBV5-1 and TRBJ2-7, reads KAGVTQTPRYLIKTRGQQVTLSCSPISGHRSVSWYQQTPGQGLQFLFEYFSETQRNKGNFPGRFSGRQFSNSRSEMNVSTLELGDSALYLCASSSGQISYEQYFGPGTRLTVT.

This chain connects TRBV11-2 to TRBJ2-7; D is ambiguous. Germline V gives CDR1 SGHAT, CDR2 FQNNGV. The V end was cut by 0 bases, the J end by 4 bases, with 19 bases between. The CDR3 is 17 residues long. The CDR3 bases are TGTGCCAGCAGCTTAGATTTGGTCACCATTAGTCCTTACGAGCAGTACTTC. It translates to CASSLDLVTISPYEQYF.

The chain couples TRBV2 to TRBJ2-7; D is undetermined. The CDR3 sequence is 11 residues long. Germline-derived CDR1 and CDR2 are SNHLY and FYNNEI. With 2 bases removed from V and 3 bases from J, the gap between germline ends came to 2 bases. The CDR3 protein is CASSELYEQYF. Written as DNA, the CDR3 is TGTGCCAGCAGTGAACTCTACGAGCAGTACTTC.

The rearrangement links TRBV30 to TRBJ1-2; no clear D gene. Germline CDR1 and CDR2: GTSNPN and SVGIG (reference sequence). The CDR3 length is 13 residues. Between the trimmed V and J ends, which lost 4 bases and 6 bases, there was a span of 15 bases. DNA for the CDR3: TGTGCCTGGACAGTTATCCCGCGGCATGGCTACACCTTC. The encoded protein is CAWTVIPRHGYTF.

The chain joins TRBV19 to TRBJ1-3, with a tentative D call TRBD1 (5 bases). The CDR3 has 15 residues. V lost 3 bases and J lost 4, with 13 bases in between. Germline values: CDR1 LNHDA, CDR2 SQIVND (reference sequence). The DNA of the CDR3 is TGTGCCAGTAGTATTGCCAGGGAGGTAGGAAACACCATATATTTT. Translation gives CASSIAREVGNTIYF.